A selection of T cell receptor beta chains follows, all from one sample in a study of T cell repertoires in cytomegalovirus infection. MiXCR, run by TCRdb on the reads, gives a single entry per CDR3 protein. This sample has around 440,000 distinct CDR3 sequences, with approximately 10% found just once. The material sequenced was PBMCs. These receptors all come from a human donor in good health (CMV status not recorded). Some clones in this sample may be carry-over from other donors' samples. The CDR3 runs from the conserved cysteine through the conserved F or W. Each record gives: J gene, D gene, V gene, clone size, CDR3 DNA, CDR3 protein. D genes are given only for firm matches. A row's size may be missing; if present it is once, few, many or a size class.

>TRBJ1-5|TRBD1|TRBV28|many
TGTGCCAGCAGCCCGGGACAGGGGTTCACTCAGCCCCAGCATTTT
CASSPGQGFTQPQHF
>TRBJ2-2|-|TRBV7-3|many
TGTGCCAGCAGGCCGCAGAACACCGGGGAGCTGTTTTTT
CASRPQNTGELFF
>TRBJ2-3|TRBD1|TRBV6-6|-
TGTGCCAGCGAAAGTGTGGGACAGGGGGCCGATACGCAGTATTTT
CASESVGQGADTQYF
>TRBJ2-7|-|TRBV29-1|few
TGCAGCGTTCAAGGGTGGGGGGACTCCTACGAGCAGTACTTC
CSVQGWGDSYEQYF
>TRBJ1-1|TRBD1|TRBV6-1|many
TGTGCCAGCAGTAGCCTGGGACAGGGTTCGACTGAAGCTTTCTTT
CASSSLGQGSTEAFF
>TRBJ1-2|TRBD1|TRBV29-1|few
TGCAGCGTCGTAGGGACAGGGTTTCATCAGAACTATGGCTACACCTTC
CSVVGTGFHQNYGYTF
>TRBJ1-5|-|TRBV19|-
TGTGCCAGTAGTATAGGTAGACATTCTAGCAATCAGCCCCAGCATTTT
CASSIGRHSSNQPQHF
>TRBJ2-1|TRBD1|TRBV28|many
TGTGCCAGCAGTTTAAGTCCAAGGTTAGGGACAGGGGAGTACAATGAGCAGTTCTTC
CASSLSPRLGTGEYNEQFF
>TRBJ2-2|-|TRBV11-2|many
TGTGCCAGCACTGATCCCGGGGAGCTGTTTTTT
CASTDPGELFF
>TRBJ2-1|-|TRBV6-1|many
TGTGCCGGAGGAGAGGCGTACAATGAGCAGTTCTTC
CAGGEAYNEQFF
>TRBJ2-2|-|TRBV7-3|many
TGTGCCACGCGAGGCCGGCCGAACACCGGGGAGCTGTTTTTT
CATRGRPNTGELFF